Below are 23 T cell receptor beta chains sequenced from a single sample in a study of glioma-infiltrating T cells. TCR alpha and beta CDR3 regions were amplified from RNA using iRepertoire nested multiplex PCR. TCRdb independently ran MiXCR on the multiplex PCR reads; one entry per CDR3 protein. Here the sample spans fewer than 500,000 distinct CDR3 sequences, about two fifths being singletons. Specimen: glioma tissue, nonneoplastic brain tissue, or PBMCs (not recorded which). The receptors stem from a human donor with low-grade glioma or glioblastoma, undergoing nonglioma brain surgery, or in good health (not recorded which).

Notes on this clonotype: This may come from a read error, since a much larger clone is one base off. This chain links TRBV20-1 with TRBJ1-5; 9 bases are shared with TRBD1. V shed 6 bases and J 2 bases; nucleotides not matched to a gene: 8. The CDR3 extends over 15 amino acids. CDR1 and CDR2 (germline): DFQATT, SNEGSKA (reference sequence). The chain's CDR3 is CSATTGGGGNQPQHF. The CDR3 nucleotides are TGCAGTGCAACTACAGGGGGCGGGGGCAATCAGCCCCAGCATTTT.

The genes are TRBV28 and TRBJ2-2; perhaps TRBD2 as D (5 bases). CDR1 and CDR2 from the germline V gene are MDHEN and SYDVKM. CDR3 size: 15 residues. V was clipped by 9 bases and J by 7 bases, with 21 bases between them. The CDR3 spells CASKEVRPQLGELFF. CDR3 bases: TGTGCCAGTAAGGAGGTTCGACCTCAACTCGGGGAGCTGTTTTTT.

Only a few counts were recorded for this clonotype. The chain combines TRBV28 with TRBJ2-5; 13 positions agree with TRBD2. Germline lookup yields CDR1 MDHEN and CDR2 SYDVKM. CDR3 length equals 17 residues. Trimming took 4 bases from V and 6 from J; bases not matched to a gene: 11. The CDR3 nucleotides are TGTGCCAGCAGTTCGCTCCTGTGGACTAGCGGGAGCAAGACCCAGTACTTC. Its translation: CASSSLLWTSGSKTQYF. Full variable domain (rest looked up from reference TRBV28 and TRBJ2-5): DVKVTQSSRYLVKRTGEKVFLECVQDMDHENMFWYRQDPGLGLRLIYFSYDVKMKEKGDIPEGYSVSREKKERFSLILESASTNQTSMYLCASSSLLWTSGSKTQYFGPGTRLLVL.

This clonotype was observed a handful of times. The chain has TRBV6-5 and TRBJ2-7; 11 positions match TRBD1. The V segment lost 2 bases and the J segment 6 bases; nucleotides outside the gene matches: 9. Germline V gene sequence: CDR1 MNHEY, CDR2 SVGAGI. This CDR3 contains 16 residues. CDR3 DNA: TGTGCCAGCAGTTACCCCGGGACAGGGGGGATGATCGAGCAGTACTTC. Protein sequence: CASSYPGTGGMIEQYF.

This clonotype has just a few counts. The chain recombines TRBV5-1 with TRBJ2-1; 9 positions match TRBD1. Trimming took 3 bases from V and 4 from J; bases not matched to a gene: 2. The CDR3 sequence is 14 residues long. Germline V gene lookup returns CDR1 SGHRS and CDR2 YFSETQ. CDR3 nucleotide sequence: TGCGCCAGCAGCTGTGGGACAGGGTACAATGAGCAGTTCTTC. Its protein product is CASSCGTGYNEQFF.

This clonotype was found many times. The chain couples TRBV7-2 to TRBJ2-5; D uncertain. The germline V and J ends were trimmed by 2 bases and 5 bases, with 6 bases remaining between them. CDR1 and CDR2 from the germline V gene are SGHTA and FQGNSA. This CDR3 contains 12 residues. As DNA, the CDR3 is TGTGCCAGCAGCTTAACACGTGAGACCCAGTACTTC. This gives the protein CASSLTRETQYF.

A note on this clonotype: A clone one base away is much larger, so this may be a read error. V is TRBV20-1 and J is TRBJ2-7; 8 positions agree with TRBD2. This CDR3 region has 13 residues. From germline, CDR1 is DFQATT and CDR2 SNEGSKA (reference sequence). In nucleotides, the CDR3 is TGCAGTGCCCACAGGGTCCTAGCGGGCGAGCAGCACTTC. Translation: CSAHRVLAGEQHF.

In nucleotides, the CDR3 is TGTGCCAGCTCACCCCCCGGGGCTCCCTACAATGAGCAGTTCTTC. It yields the protein CASSPPGAPYNEQFF. This chain connects TRBV18 to TRBJ2-1; D is tentatively TRBD1 or TRBD2 (5 bases each). V was clipped by 3 bases and J by 2 bases, with 11 bases between them. Germline V gives CDR1 KGHSH, CDR2 LQKENI. The CDR3 covers 15 residues. The full variable domain, its missing parts supplied by reference TRBV18 and TRBJ2-1, is NAGVMQNPRHLVRRRGQEARLRCSPMKGHSHVYWYRQLPEEGLKFMVYLQKENIIDESGMPKERFSAEFPKEGPSILRIQQVVRGDSAAYFCASSPPGAPYNEQFFGPGTRLTVL.

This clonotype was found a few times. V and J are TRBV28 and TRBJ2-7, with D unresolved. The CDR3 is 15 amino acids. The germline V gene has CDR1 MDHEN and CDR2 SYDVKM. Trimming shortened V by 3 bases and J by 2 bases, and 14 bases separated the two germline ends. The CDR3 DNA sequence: TGTGCCAGCAGTTTTAACACCCGAGAGACCTACGAGCAGTACTTC. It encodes CASSFNTRETYEQYF.

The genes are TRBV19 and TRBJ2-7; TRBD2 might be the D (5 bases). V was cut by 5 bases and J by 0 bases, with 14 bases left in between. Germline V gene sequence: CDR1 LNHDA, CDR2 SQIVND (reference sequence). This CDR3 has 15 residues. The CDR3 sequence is CASSQEAGISYEQYF. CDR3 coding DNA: TGTGCCAGTAGTCAAGAGGCGGGTATCTCCTACGAGCAGTACTTC.

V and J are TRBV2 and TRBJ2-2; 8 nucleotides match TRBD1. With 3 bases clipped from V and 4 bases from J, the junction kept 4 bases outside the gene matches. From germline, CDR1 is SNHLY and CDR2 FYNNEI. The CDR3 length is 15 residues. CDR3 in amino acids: CASSDRTGTTGELFF. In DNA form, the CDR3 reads TGTGCCAGCAGTGATCGGACAGGGACCACCGGGGAGCTGTTTTTT.

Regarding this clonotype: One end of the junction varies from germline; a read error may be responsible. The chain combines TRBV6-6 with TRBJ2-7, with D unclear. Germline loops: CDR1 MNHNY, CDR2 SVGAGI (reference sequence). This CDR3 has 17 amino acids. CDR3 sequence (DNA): TGCGCCAGCAGTGAGTCGAAGGATTTGGGTAGCTCCTACGAGCAGTACTTC. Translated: CASSESKDLGSSYEQYF.

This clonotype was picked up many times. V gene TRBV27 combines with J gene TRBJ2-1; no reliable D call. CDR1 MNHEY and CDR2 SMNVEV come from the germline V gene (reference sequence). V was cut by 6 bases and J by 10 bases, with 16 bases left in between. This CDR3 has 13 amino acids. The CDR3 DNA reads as TGTGCCAGCAGCCACCCGGAGCTATACGAGCAGTTCTTC. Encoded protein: CASSHPELYEQFF.

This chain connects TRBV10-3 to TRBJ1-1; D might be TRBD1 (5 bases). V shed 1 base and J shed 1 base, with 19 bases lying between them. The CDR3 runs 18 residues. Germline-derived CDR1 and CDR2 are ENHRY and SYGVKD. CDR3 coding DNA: TGTGCCATCAGTGAGTTTTCTGCTGGGGGTACGGCGAACACTGAAGCTTTCTTT. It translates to CAISEFSAGGTANTEAFF.

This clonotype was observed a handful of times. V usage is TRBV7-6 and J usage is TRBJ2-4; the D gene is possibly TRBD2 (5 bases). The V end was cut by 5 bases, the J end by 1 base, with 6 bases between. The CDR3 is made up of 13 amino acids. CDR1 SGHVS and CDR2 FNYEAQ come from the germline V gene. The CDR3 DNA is TGTGCCAGCAGCCGCGGGGCCAAAAACATTCAGTACTTC. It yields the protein CASSRGAKNIQYF.

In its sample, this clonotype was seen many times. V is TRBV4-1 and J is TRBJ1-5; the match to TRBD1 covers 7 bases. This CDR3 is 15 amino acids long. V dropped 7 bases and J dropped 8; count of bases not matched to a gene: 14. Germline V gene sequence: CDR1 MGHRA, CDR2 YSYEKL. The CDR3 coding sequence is TGCGCCAGCACCCCAGGGGGGACTCGGGGTGAGCCCCAGCATTTT. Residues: CASTPGGTRGEPQHF.

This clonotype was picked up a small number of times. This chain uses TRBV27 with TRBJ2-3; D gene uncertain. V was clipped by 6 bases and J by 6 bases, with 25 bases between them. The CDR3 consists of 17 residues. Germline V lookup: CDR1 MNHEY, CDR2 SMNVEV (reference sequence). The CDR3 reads CASSPLAVRYVSDTQYF. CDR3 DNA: TGTGCCAGCAGCCCCTTGGCCGTTAGGTACGTCAGCGATACGCAGTATTTT.

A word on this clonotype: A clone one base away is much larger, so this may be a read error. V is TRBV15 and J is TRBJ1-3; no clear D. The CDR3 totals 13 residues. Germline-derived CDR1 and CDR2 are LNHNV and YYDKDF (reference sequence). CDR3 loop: CATSRLSVNTIYF. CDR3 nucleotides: TGTGCCACCAGCAGATTATCTGTAAACACCATATATTTT.

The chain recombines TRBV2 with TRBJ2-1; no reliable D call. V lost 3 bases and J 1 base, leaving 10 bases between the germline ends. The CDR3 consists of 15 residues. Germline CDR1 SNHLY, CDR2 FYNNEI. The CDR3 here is CASSDGFPSYNEQFF. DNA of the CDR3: TGTGCCAGCAGTGATGGGTTTCCTTCCTACAATGAGCAGTTCTTC.

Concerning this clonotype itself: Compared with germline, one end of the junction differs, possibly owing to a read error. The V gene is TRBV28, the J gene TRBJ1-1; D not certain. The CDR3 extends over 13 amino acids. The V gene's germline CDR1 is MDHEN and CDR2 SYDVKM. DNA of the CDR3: TGTGCCAGCACTTTAGCCGGGAACACTGAAGCTTTCTTT. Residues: CASTLAGNTEAFF.

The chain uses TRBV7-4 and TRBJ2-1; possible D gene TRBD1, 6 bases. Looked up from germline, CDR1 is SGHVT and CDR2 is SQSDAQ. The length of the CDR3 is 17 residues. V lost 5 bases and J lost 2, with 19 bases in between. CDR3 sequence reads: CASSPRKGVGTYNEQFF. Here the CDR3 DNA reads TGTGCCAGCAGCCCAAGGAAGGGGGTCGGAACCTACAATGAGCAGTTCTTC.

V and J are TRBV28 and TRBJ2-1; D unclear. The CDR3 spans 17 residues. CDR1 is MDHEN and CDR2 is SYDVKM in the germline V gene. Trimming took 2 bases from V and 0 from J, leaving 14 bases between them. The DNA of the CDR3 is TGTGCCAGCAGTTTAACGGTCAGCGAGAGCTCCTACAATGAGCAGTTCTTC. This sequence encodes CASSLTVSESSYNEQFF.

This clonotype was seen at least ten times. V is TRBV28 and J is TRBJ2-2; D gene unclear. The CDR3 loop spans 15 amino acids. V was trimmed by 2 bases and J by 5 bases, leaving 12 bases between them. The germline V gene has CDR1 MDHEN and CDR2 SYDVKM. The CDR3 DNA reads TGTGCCAGCAGTTTAGTCGCAGGCACAACCGGGGAGCTGTTTTTT. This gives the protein CASSLVAGTTGELFF.